This passage covers 20 T cell receptor beta chains from one sample sequenced in a study of shared clonotypes between healthy human individuals (dated by TCRdb to about 2020). Library preparation used the immunoSEQ multiplex PCR assay. TCRdb took this table from immuneACCESS and kept in-frame rearrangements with V and J called. Such tables lack part of the clones; where checked against another copy, unresolved V genes explain under half of the gap, and the rest is unexplained. This sample holds about 1.5 million clones; 95% to 99% were observed only once. The top ten clones comprise about 0.45% of the sample. The sequenced material came from naive CD4+ T cells sorted from blood. In the paper's terms, the cell subset or site label means: CD45RA+ positively selected. These receptors were obtained from a man between 25 and 39 years old in good health.

Here the CDR3 DNA reads TGTGCCAGCAGCTTACGGGGGAGTTTGTACGAGCAGTACTTC. The encoded protein is CASSLRGSLYEQYF. The V gene is TRBV7-2, the J gene TRBJ2-7; D perhaps matches TRBD2 (6 bases). Deletions cut 2 bases from V and 4 bases from J, with 12 bases between. CDR3 length: 14 residues. The germline CDR1 and CDR2 sequences are SGHTA and FQGNSA. Complete variable domain (other parts from reference TRBV7-2 and TRBJ2-7): GAGVSQSPSNKVTEKGKDVELRCDPISGHTALYWYRQSLGQGLEFLIYFQGNSAPDKSGLPSDRFSAERTGGSVSTLTIQRTQQEDSAVYLCASSLRGSLYEQYFGPGTRLTVT.

V is TRBV2 and J is TRBJ1-4; D uncertain. Trimming stripped 6 bases from V and 7 bases from J, with 21 bases between. Germline V gives CDR1 SNHLY, CDR2 FYNNEI. This CDR3 region has 16 residues. As DNA, the CDR3 is TGTGCCAGCAGGGTTACTCCGGGCGCGGGGAGTGAAAAACTGTTTTTT. Its protein product is CASRVTPGAGSEKLFF.

For this clone: This CDR3 is also generated by other DNA sequences in the sample. The chain uses TRBV9 and TRBJ2-3; D is undetermined. The germline V gene has CDR1 SGDLS and CDR2 YYNGEE. The CDR3 spans 16 residues. Trimming pared 0 bases from V and 2 bases from J, leaving 13 bases between. The CDR3 loop is CASSVEVGHSTDTQYF. CDR3 nucleotide sequence: TGTGCCAGCAGCGTAGAGGTCGGGCACTCCACAGATACGCAGTATTTT.

In the case of this clone: The junction departs from germline at one end; a sequencing error may be responsible. The chain couples TRBV25-1 to TRBJ1-1; 7 bases line up with TRBD1. Germline V gene data show CDR1 as MGHDK and CDR2 as SYGVNS. This CDR3 has 12 amino acids. CDR3 nucleotide sequence: TGTGCCAGCAGTGCTACCGGGACAGCGGTGGAATTT. It specifies CASSATGTAVEF.

The chain is built from TRBV9 and TRBJ2-2; 7 bases are shared with TRBD2. CDR3 length equals 15 residues. The V gene's germline CDR1 is SGDLS and CDR2 YYNGEE. The ends lost 0 bases at V and 4 bases at J; junction bases unmatched: 3. CDR3 in DNA: TGTGCCAGCAGCGTAGTCGGGGAGGGCACCGGGGAGCTGTTTTTT. This sequence encodes CASSVVGEGTGELFF.

This sequence joins TRBV9 and TRBJ2-7; D is uncertain. This CDR3 spans 13 amino acids. The germline V gene encodes CDR1 SGDLS and CDR2 YYNGEE. The V end was cut by 0 bases, the J end by 3 bases, with 7 bases between. The CDR3 protein is CASSVGVFYEQYF. DNA for the CDR3: TGTGCCAGCAGCGTAGGGGTGTTCTACGAGCAGTACTTC.

The gene calls are TRBV5-4 and TRBJ2-1; 10 bases match TRBD1. Germline V CDR1 and CDR2: SGHNT, YYREEE (reference sequence). This CDR3 contains 16 residues. V shed 0 bases, J shed 5 bases, and the junction held 5 bases outside the gene matches. The CDR3: CASSLEGQGVDNEQFF. In nucleotides, the CDR3 is TGTGCCAGCAGCTTGGAAGGACAGGGGGTAGACAATGAGCAGTTCTTC. The full variable domain, in which reference TRBV5-4 and TRBJ2-1 provide the parts outside the CDR3, is ETGVTQSPTHLIKTRGQQVTLRCSSQSGHNTVSWYQQALGQGPQFIFQYYREEENGRGNFPPRFSGLQFPNYSSELNVNALELDDSALYLCASSLEGQGVDNEQFFGPGTRLTVL.

The chain has TRBV5-1 and TRBJ1-4; possibly TRBD1 for D (6 bases). The V gene's germline CDR1 is SGHRS and CDR2 YFSETQ. V was trimmed by 2 bases and J by 2 bases, leaving 16 bases between them. This CDR3 region has 17 residues. The CDR3 is CASSLGGRGPTNEKLFF. In DNA, the CDR3 is TGCGCCAGCAGCTTAGGTGGTCGGGGGCCGACTAATGAAAAACTGTTTTTT.

The chain links TRBV28 to TRBJ2-3, with TRBD1 matching over 7 bases. The CDR3 contains 17 residues. Germline CDR1 and CDR2: MDHEN and SYDVKM. V gave up 8 bases and J gave up 1 base; unmatched junction bases: 15. This CDR3 is CASPPSGTVLRTDTQYF. In DNA, the CDR3 is TGTGCCAGCCCACCATCGGGGACAGTGCTTCGCACAGATACGCAGTATTTT.

The genes are TRBV30 and TRBJ2-1; no clear D gene. This CDR3 spans 14 amino acids. The germline V gene has CDR1 GTSNPN and CDR2 SVGIG (reference sequence). V lost 0 bases to trimming and J lost 8 bases, with 14 bases between them. Here the CDR3 DNA reads TGTGCCTGGAGTGTACTTTCTCCCAGCGATGAGCAGTTCTTC. Translating gives CAWSVLSPSDEQFF.

The chain links TRBV6-1 to TRBJ2-2, with 7 bases lining up with TRBD1. In germline, CDR1 is MNHNS, CDR2 SASEGT. This CDR3 spans 14 amino acids. J was trimmed by 5 bases and V by 4 bases; bases with no gene match: 4. For the CDR3, the DNA is TGTGCCAGCAGTGTAAACAGGGGTACCGGGGAGCTGTTTTTT. This encodes CASSVNRGTGELFF.

V gene TRBV13 combines with J gene TRBJ2-7; 9 bases agree with TRBD1. Germline V gene lookup returns CDR1 PRHDT and CDR2 FYEKMQ (reference sequence). The CDR3 runs to 15 residues. The junction had 6 bases not matched to a gene; V was cut back by 5 bases and J by 1 base. Here the CDR3 reads CASSQYGTGSYEQYF. The CDR3 coding sequence is TGTGCCAGCAGCCAATACGGGACAGGGTCCTACGAGCAGTACTTC. The whole variable domain, remainder taken from reference TRBV13 and TRBJ2-7, is AAGVIQSPRHLIKEKRETATLKCYPIPRHDTVYWYQQGPGQDPQFLISFYEKMQSDKGSIPDRFSAQQFSDYHSELNMSSLELGDSALYFCASSQYGTGSYEQYFGPGTRLTVT.

The V and J genes are TRBV2 and TRBJ1-1; D is possibly TRBD1 (5 bases). This CDR3 spans 13 amino acids. The germline V gene has CDR1 SNHLY and CDR2 FYNNEI. Deletions cut 3 bases from V and 5 bases from J, with 10 bases between. The CDR3 DNA reads TGTGCCAGCAGTGATGGGGACGGTACTGAAGCTTTCTTT. This gives the protein CASSDGDGTEAFF.

This clone was observed once. The V gene is TRBV19, the J gene TRBJ1-1; no definite D call. The germline V gene has CDR1 LNHDA and CDR2 SQIVND (reference sequence). Trimming cost V 3 bases and J 5 bases, with 16 bases left between them. This CDR3 region has 15 residues. Here the CDR3 reads CASSMSSLMGTEAFF. The CDR3 DNA follows: TGTGCCAGTAGTATGAGCAGCCTGATGGGAACTGAAGCTTTCTTT.

This chain connects TRBV10-3 to TRBJ2-1; 7 bases agree with TRBD1. Germline V gives CDR1 ENHRY, CDR2 SYGVKD. V trimming: 2 bases; J trimming: 7 bases; junction bases outside the gene matches: 8. The CDR3 is 15 residues long. The CDR3 protein is CAISEDRAPQNEQFF. In DNA, the CDR3 is TGTGCCATCAGTGAGGACAGGGCCCCACAGAATGAGCAGTTCTTC.

The chain employs TRBV6-1 and TRBJ1-5, with 7 bases matching TRBD1. CDR3 length: 15 amino acids. Trimming cost V 7 bases and J 5 bases; bases outside gene matches: 11. In germline, CDR1 is MNHNS, CDR2 SASEGT. The CDR3 sequence is CASMSSTGKDQPQHF. The CDR3 DNA reads as TGTGCCAGCATGTCCTCGACAGGGAAAGATCAGCCCCAGCATTTT.

This sequence joins TRBV5-1 and TRBJ2-5; D gene unclear. The J call may be faulty, since TRBJ2-7 better matches the DNA end. CDR1 and CDR2 from the germline V gene are SGHRS and YFSETQ. This CDR3 is 14 amino acids long. The CDR3 reads CASSLAEIGHEQYF. The CDR3 DNA reads as TGCGCCAGCAGCTTGGCGGAGATCGGGCACGAGCAGTACTTC.

As to this clone: The limits of the CDR3 on the DNA are not certain, so only TCRdb's listed CDR3 is given. The rearrangement links TRBV30 to TRBJ2-7. The CDR3 length equals 13 residues, ends included. Per the germline V gene, CDR1 is GTSNPN and CDR2 is SVGIG (reference sequence). The CDR3 sequence: CAWSVGLGSTEYF.

The chain couples TRBV9 to TRBJ2-7; perhaps D is TRBD1 or TRBD2 (5 bases each). The germline V gene has CDR1 SGDLS and CDR2 YYNGEE. The CDR3 runs 17 residues. The V and J ends lost 0 bases and 5 bases respectively, with 21 bases between them. The CDR3 reads CASSVDPVGAPLDEQYF. The DNA of the CDR3 is TGTGCCAGCAGCGTAGATCCCGTCGGGGCGCCCCTGGACGAGCAGTACTTC.

This clone was seen only once. The chain is built from TRBV7-2 and TRBJ2-1; 10 bases line up with TRBD2. CDR1 is SGHTA, CDR2 FQGNSA, per germline. V gave up 3 bases and J gave up 4 bases; unmatched junction bases: 6. The CDR3 has 16 residues. The DNA for the CDR3 is TGTGCCAGCAGCTTGGAGGGGGGACTAGCGTACAATGAGCAGTTCTTC. Translating it yields CASSLEGGLAYNEQFF.